The TCR beta chain described here comes from a study of T cell repertoires in cytomegalovirus infection. Overall study: Both a matching HLA type and CMV infection were indicated by public TCR beta signatures.

As for this clonotype: A much bigger clone sits one base away, suggesting this may be a read error.

The CDR3 spans 16 residues. Germline lookup yields CDR1 MNHNS and CDR2 SASEGT. One entry per CDR3 protein results from TCRdb running MiXCR on the reads. The data contain around 450,000 distinct CDR3 sequences, approximately 31% of them seen just once; the ten biggest clones take up roughly 15%. The J gene is TRBJ1-5, the V gene TRBV6-1; D may be TRBD1 (6 bases). The source is a human donor in good health (CMV status not recorded). Some clones in this sample may be carry-over from other donors' samples. The specimen was PBMCs. The CDR3 here is CARSEPLGGSNQPQHF. For the CDR3, the DNA is TGTGCCCGCAGTGAACCCCTTGGGGGCAGCAATCAGCCCCAGCATTTT.